These 23 T cell receptor beta chains share one sample of origin, sequenced in a study of T cells in Graves' hyperthyroidism and ophthalmopathy. RNA transcripts provided the source from which TCR beta CDR3 regions were amplified. TCR CDR3 underwent first-round RT-PCR with the HTBI primer set. TCRdb analysed the multiplex PCR reads with MiXCR anew, one entry per CDR3 protein. The data hold 600,000 to 650,000 distinct CDR3 sequences, with roughly 15% observed a single time. The sample was blood. Receptor source: a woman in her twenties or thirties with Graves' hyperthyroidism.

This clonotype was counted many times. This chain connects TRBV20-1 to TRBJ2-7; perhaps TRBD2 as D (6 bases). Between the trimmed V and J ends, which lost 0 bases and 4 bases, there was a span of 16 bases. The V gene's germline CDR1 is DFQATT and CDR2 SNEGSKA (reference sequence). The CDR3 length is 15 residues. Here the CDR3 reads CSARDPYLALYEQYF. CDR3 bases: TGCAGTGCTAGAGACCCCTACCTAGCGTTGTACGAGCAGTACTTC.

This clonotype occurred many times. This rearrangement joins TRBV11-2 to TRBJ2-2, with 12 bases aligning to TRBD2. Germline CDR1 reads SGHAT; CDR2 reads FQNNGV. The J segment lost 3 bases and the V segment lost 5 bases, leaving 7 bases of the junction unmatched. The CDR3 totals 17 residues. Here the CDR3 DNA reads TGTGCCAGCAGCAACCTACTAGCGGGAGGTTACACCGGGGAGCTGTTTTTT. Translation: CASSNLLAGGYTGELFF. The complete variable domain, with remaining parts taken from reference TRBV11-2 and TRBJ2-2, reads EAGVAQSPRYKIIEKRQSVAFWCNPISGHATLYWYQQILGQGPKLLIQFQNNGVVDDSQLPKDRFSAERLKGVDSTLKIQPAKLEDSAVYLCASSNLLAGGYTGELFFGEGSRLTVL.

This clonotype was seen a few times. This chain uses TRBV5-4 with TRBJ2-7; TRBD1 might be the D (5 bases). The germline V gene has CDR1 SGHNT and CDR2 YYREEE (reference sequence). V was clipped by 3 bases and J by 5 bases, with 15 bases between them. This CDR3 comprises 14 residues. Here the CDR3 DNA reads TGTGCCAGCAGCTCTCGGACATCTCTGCACGAGCAGTACTTC. It encodes CASSSRTSLHEQYF.

This clonotype was found a few times. The chain joins TRBV5-5 to TRBJ2-3; tentatively, D is TRBD1 (5 bases). With 2 bases removed from V and 0 bases from J, the gap between germline ends came to 10 bases. The germline CDR1 and CDR2 sequences are SGHKS and YYEKEE (reference sequence). The CDR3 is 15 amino acids. The CDR3 DNA is TGTGCCAGCAGCTTTCTCGGACATAGCACAGATACGCAGTATTTT. This translates into CASSFLGHSTDTQYF.

The chain employs TRBV19 and TRBJ2-7, with a possible D match to TRBD1 (6 bases). The ends were cut back, 0 bases at V and 4 bases at J, with 10 bases in the middle. The CDR3 has 14 amino acids. The germline gives CDR1 LNHDA, CDR2 SQIVND (reference sequence). CDR3 sequence: CASSIELQGYEQYF. DNA of the CDR3: TGTGCCAGTAGTATAGAGCTACAGGGATACGAGCAGTACTTC.

This clonotype was detected many times. The chain's CDR3 is CASSSGGRDRGFYGYTF. CDR3 nucleotide sequence: TGTGCCAGCAGTTCTGGAGGCCGGGACAGGGGTTTCTATGGCTACACCTTC. The chain couples TRBV28 to TRBJ1-2; TRBD1 agrees at 10 bases. The V gene's germline CDR1 is MDHEN and CDR2 SYDVKM. This CDR3 is 17 amino acids long. V shed 4 bases, J shed 4 bases, and the junction held 12 bases outside the gene matches.

This clonotype showed up many times. The V gene is TRBV28, the J gene TRBJ1-1; D gene unclear. Trimming stripped 5 bases from V and 2 bases from J, with 12 bases between. This CDR3 is built from 14 residues. Germline CDR1 is MDHEN and CDR2 is SYDVKM. This chain's CDR3 is CASSLPSRNTEAFF. The CDR3 nucleotides are TGTGCCAGCAGTCTCCCCTCACGAAACACTGAAGCTTTCTTT.

This clonotype occurred a few times. The CDR3 DNA reads as TGTGCCAGCAGTCCCCAAGGGGCCTCCGGTGTCCCCGAAAAACTGTTTTTT. Encoded protein: CASSPQGASGVPEKLFF. V and J are TRBV12-3 or TRBV12-4 and TRBJ1-4; TRBD1 might be the D (5 bases). The germline V and J ends were trimmed by 5 bases and 8 bases, with 24 bases remaining between them. CDR3 length equals 17 residues.

This clonotype appeared many times. The rearrangement uses TRBV7-9 and TRBJ2-7; 7 positions agree with TRBD1. CDR3 length: 13 residues. The V segment lost 10 bases and the J segment 0 bases; nucleotides outside the gene matches: 6. CDR1 and CDR2 (germline): SEHNR, FQNEAQ (reference sequence). DNA for the CDR3: TGTGCCACCCGGGACAGCGGCTCCTACGAGCAGTACTTC. Amino acids: CATRDSGSYEQYF.

This clonotype was seen at least ten times. This chain links TRBV10-3 with TRBJ1-1; D is possibly TRBD1 (6 bases). V lost 7 bases and J 5 bases, leaving 17 bases between the germline ends. Germline CDR1 is ENHRY and CDR2 is SYGVKD. The CDR3 has 14 residues. CDR3 DNA: TGTGCCATCAAGGCACGGGGGCGTGAAACTGAAGCTTTCTTT. It specifies CAIKARGRETEAFF.

A few counts support this clonotype. This sequence joins TRBV5-1 and TRBJ1-1, with 7 bases fitting TRBD1. Losses at the gene ends were 3 bases for V and 5 bases for J; bases not matched to a gene: 7. The CDR3 extends over 14 amino acids. Germline assignment: CDR1 SGHRS and CDR2 YFSETQ. The CDR3 region is CASSYGDRVTEAFF. In DNA, the CDR3 is TGCGCCAGCAGCTACGGGGACAGAGTAACTGAAGCTTTCTTT.

At least ten counts were recorded for this clonotype. V gene TRBV7-2 combines with J gene TRBJ2-1; the match to TRBD2 covers 8 bases. CDR3 size: 13 residues. V shed 1 base and J 10 bases; nucleotides not matched to a gene: 3. Germline V CDR1 and CDR2: SGHTA, FQGNSA. This CDR3 reads CASSLELAGEQFF. CDR3 DNA sequence: TGTGCCAGCAGCTTAGAATTAGCGGGAGAGCAGTTCTTC.

V is TRBV7-3 and J is TRBJ2-1; 9 bases agree with TRBD2. The germline gives CDR1 SGHTA, CDR2 FQGTGA. The V and J ends lost 5 bases and 7 bases, in that order; junction bases with no gene match: 9. The CDR3 runs 15 residues. CDR3 loop: CASSPIAGAKNEQFF. In DNA, the CDR3 is TGTGCCAGCAGCCCTATAGCGGGAGCAAAGAATGAGCAGTTCTTC.

The rearrangement links TRBV19 to TRBJ2-1, with 7 bases fitting TRBD2. The CDR3 length is 17 residues. J was trimmed by 0 bases and V by 4 bases; bases with no gene match: 9. CDR1 and CDR2 from the germline V gene are LNHDA and SQIVND (reference sequence). CDR3 sequence reads: CASSTVLAGDSYNEQFF. The CDR3, as DNA: TGTGCCAGTAGTACCGTTTTAGCGGGTGACTCCTACAATGAGCAGTTCTTC.

The table lists this clonotype with a few counts. The gene calls are TRBV7-3 and TRBJ2-5, with 8 bases lining up with TRBD2. This CDR3 contains 14 residues. The V and J ends lost 9 bases and 5 bases, in that order; junction bases with no gene match: 11. Germline-derived CDR1 and CDR2 are SGHTA and FQGTGA. The CDR3 spells CARLGDSGIETQYF. The CDR3 nucleotides read TGTGCCAGACTCGGGGATAGCGGGATTGAGACCCAGTACTTC.

About this clonotype: This may be a read error: a much more frequent sequence differs by one nucleotide. The V and J genes are TRBV27 and TRBJ1-1; D is possibly TRBD1 (6 bases). The CDR3 covers 15 residues. CDR1 is MNHEY, CDR2 SMNVEV, per germline (reference sequence). This CDR3 is CASSYLGQLNTETFF. CDR3 sequence (DNA): TGTGCCAGCAGTTATCTCGGACAGTTGAACACTGAAACTTTCTTT.

This clonotype was counted many times. Germline is not matched at one junction end, which may reflect a read error. The V gene is TRBV12-3 or TRBV12-4, the J gene TRBJ2-7; 9 positions match TRBD2. The CDR3 consists of 14 residues. CDR3 coding DNA: TGTGCCAGCAGCTTAGCGGGAGCCCTCTACGAGCAGTACTTC. Protein sequence: CASSLAGALYEQYF.

This clonotype was counted at least ten times. The chain carries TRBV5-5 and TRBJ1-1, with a weak D call TRBD1 (5 bases). The V end was cut by 1 base, the J end by 4 bases, with 11 bases between. Germline CDR1 is SGHKS and CDR2 is YYEKEE (reference sequence). This CDR3 region has 14 residues. CDR3 loop: CASSLLGASTEAFF. The CDR3 DNA sequence: TGTGCCAGCAGCTTGCTAGGGGCCAGCACTGAAGCTTTCTTT.

This clonotype has just a few counts. CDR3 residues: CASSPRGGGMNPTQYF. As DNA, the CDR3 is TGTGCCAGCAGTCCAAGGGGGGGAGGAATGAATCCCACGCAGTATTTT. V gene TRBV7-2 combines with J gene TRBJ2-3, with D maybe TRBD2 (7 bases). Trimming shortened V by 6 bases and J by 9 bases, and 25 bases separated the two germline ends. CDR1 and CDR2 (germline): SGHTA, FQGNSA. There are 16 residues in the CDR3.

The chain joins TRBV7-9 to TRBJ1-1, with D possibly TRBD1 on 5 matching bases. The CDR3 consists of 15 residues. Trimming shortened V by 5 bases and J by 3 bases, and 16 bases separated the two germline ends. Germline V gene sequence: CDR1 SEHNR, CDR2 FQNEAQ (reference sequence). The CDR3 loop reads CASSPTGFTDTEAFF. In DNA form, the CDR3 reads TGTGCCAGCAGCCCCACAGGATTTACGGACACTGAAGCTTTCTTT. The whole variable domain, filled in from reference TRBV7-9 and TRBJ1-1, reads DTGVSQNPRHKITKRGQNVTFRCDPISEHNRLYWYRQTLGQGPEFLTYFQNEAQLEKSRLLSDRFSAERPKGSFSTLEIQRTEQGDSAMYLCASSPTGFTDTEAFFGQGTRLTVV.

This chain links TRBV4-3 with TRBJ2-7; TRBD2 might be the D (6 bases). V lost 1 base and J lost 7, with 17 bases in between. This CDR3 is built from 15 residues. Germline V gene sequence: CDR1 LGHNA, CDR2 YSLEER. The CDR3 region is CASSQGTVRGREQYF. The CDR3 DNA is TGCGCCAGCAGCCAAGGAACAGTCCGGGGGAGGGAGCAGTACTTC.

This clonotype was seen a few times. The genes are TRBV6-2 or TRBV6-3 and TRBJ2-7; D gene ambiguous. The CDR3 extends over 13 amino acids. V was clipped by 4 bases and J by 6 bases, with 13 bases between them. Germline lookup yields CDR1 MNHEY and CDR2 SVGEGT. The DNA for the CDR3 is TGTGCCAGCAGTTTCATCCAGGTGGGCGAGCAGTACTTC. This sequence encodes CASSFIQVGEQYF.

The chain combines TRBV12-3 or TRBV12-4 with TRBJ2-5; 8 nucleotides match TRBD2. Trimming at V came to 4 bases and at J to 5 bases, leaving 9 bases not matched to a gene. The length of the CDR3 is 15 residues. The CDR3 reads CASSSYSGMGETQYF. CDR3 DNA: TGTGCCAGCAGTTCATATAGCGGGATGGGGGAGACCCAGTACTTC.